These T cell receptor beta chains were read from a single sample in a study of T cell responses to AZD1222 COVID-19 vaccine. Clones were read by immunoSEQ multiplex PCR, and TCRdb kept only the in-frame ones, dropping some. The sample lists 120,000 to 150,000 clones; more than 80% were seen once. Sequencing used peripheral blood, obtained on day 0 of MenACWY control vaccination. These receptors came from an adult in good health. CDR3s include the opening cysteine and the closing phenylalanine or tryptophan. A D gene is named only where the DNA matches it firmly. Clone sizes are given selectively: once, few, many, or a class where the clone is expanded.

TGTGCCAGCAGTGAAGCCGAGGCGAGCACCGGGGAGCTGTTTTTT	CASSEAEASTGELFF	TRBV6-1	-	TRBJ2-2	-
TGTGCCAGCAGTGAAGCGCGCGGGGCCAACGTCCTGACTTTC	CASSEARGANVLTF	TRBV2	-	TRBJ2-6	-
TGTGCCAGCAGTGATTGGTGGTCGTCGGGGGCCAACGTCCTGACTTTC	CASSDWWSSGANVLTF	TRBV2	-	TRBJ2-6	-
TGTGCCAGCAGTGTTGGAGCGGGAACACCCCTCCACTTT	CASSVGAGTPLHF	TRBV2	-	TRBJ1-6	-
TGTGCCAGTACGAAAGCGCAGGCCGATAGCAATCAGCCCCAGCATTTT	CASTKAQADSNQPQHF	TRBV19	-	TRBJ1-5	-
TGTGCCAGTAGTAATGGGATTTCCTCTGGAAACACCATATATTTT	CASSNGISSGNTIYF	TRBV19	-	TRBJ1-3	-
TGTGCCAGCAGCTTAACGGTTTCCTCGTCGGAGACCCAGTACTTC	CASSLTVSSSETQYF	TRBV11-2	-	TRBJ2-5	-
TGCGCCAGCAGCCACCGGGGGTACAGTCAAAAAATGAACACTGAAGCTTTCTTT	CASSHRGYSQKMNTEAFF	TRBV5-1	-	TRBJ1-1	-
TGTGCCAGCAGCTTAACGTCGGGCTACACCGGGGAGCTGTTTTTT	CASSLTSGYTGELFF	TRBV7-3	-	TRBJ2-2	-
TGTGCCAGCAGCTTGGGGACTGCCTATGGCTACACCTTC	CASSLGTAYGYTF	TRBV5-4	-	TRBJ1-2	few
TGTGCCAGCAGCGTAGCGACAGACCTCCCTAACACTGAAGCTTTCTTT	CASSVATDLPNTEAFF	TRBV9	-	TRBJ1-1	-
TGTGCCAGCAGTTCACAAGACAGGGGGAGCACTGAAGCTTTCTTT	CASSSQDRGSTEAFF	TRBV27	TRBD1	TRBJ1-1	once
TGCGCCAGCACCTCAGTTGGGGCTGTGGACACTGAAGCTTTCTTT	CASTSVGAVDTEAFF	TRBV5-1	-	TRBJ1-1	few
TGTGCCAGCAGCCAAGGTGACAGTACATATAATTCACCCCTCCACTTT	CASSQGDSTYNSPLHF	TRBV3-1/TRBV3-2	-	TRBJ1-6	few
TGTGCCAGCACCCGAGGGTCTGAAGCTTTCTTT	CASTRGSEAFF	TRBV6-5	-	TRBJ1-1	-
TGTGCCAGCAGTACGGGGCCACATGGCTACACCTTC	CASSTGPHGYTF	TRBV6-2/TRBV6-3	-	TRBJ1-2	-
TGTGCCAGCAGTGCGGGACTAGCAGGATTATTAGATACGCAGTATTTT	CASSAGLAGLLDTQYF	TRBV25-1	TRBD2	TRBJ2-3	-
TGTGCCAGTAGTATAGGAGTGGCGATCGCTAACTATGGCTACACCTTC	CASSIGVAIANYGYTF	TRBV19	-	TRBJ1-2	-
TGCAGCGTTGAAACCGAGACAGTAGAAGCTTTCTTT	CSVETETVEAFF	TRBV29-1	-	TRBJ1-1	-
TGTGCCAGCAGTTTGGCAGAGAACTATGGCTACACCTTC	CASSLAENYGYTF	TRBV12-3/TRBV12-4	-	TRBJ1-2	once
TGTGCCAGCAGTTCCCCGCCACAGGGTCTCAGAGGAGATACGCAGTATTTT	CASSSPPQGLRGDTQYF	TRBV27	-	TRBJ2-3	-
TGTGCCAGCAGCTTAAGTAAACAAGAGACCCAGTACTTC	CASSLSKQETQYF	TRBV7-3	-	TRBJ2-5	-
TGTGCCAGCAGTTTGGCCGGGCGCCCCAGTGGTGGCTACACCTTC	CASSLAGRPSGGYTF	TRBV27	-	TRBJ1-2	-